This T cell receptor (beta chain) was obtained from a study of shared clonotypes between healthy human individuals. General study findings and limits: All-four-donor shared clonotypes had higher generation probabilities than non-shared clonotypes did.

A note on this clone: The antigen is undetermined.

Source study methods: Junction-only immunoSEQ data arrived without quality scores, meaning filtering differed. Data came from immunoSEQ multiplex PCR; TCRdb stores just in-frame clones and leaves some out. From that table come the V and J calls and clone size; the DNA was used to work out D and trimming. Of 2 million to 2.5 million clones listed, 85% to 95% are singletons. The TCR originated in a man aged 18 to 29 in good health. What was sequenced was naive CD4+ T cells sorted from blood. The subset: CD45RA+ positively selected.

CDR3 protein: CASSNAGASGFSSYNEQFF. In DNA form, the CDR3 reads TGTGCCAGCAGCAACGCCGGGGCTAGCGGGTTCAGCTCCTACAATGAGCAGTTCTTC. The chain has TRBV9 and TRBJ2-1; 8 bases are a match to TRBD2. Per the germline V gene, CDR1 is SGDLS and CDR2 is YYNGEE. V was pared by 4 bases and J by 0 bases, with 15 bases of the junction left unmatched. The CDR3 sequence is 19 residues long.